These 10 T cell receptor beta chains originate from one sample sequenced in a study of blood T cell repertoires in COVID-19. This table comes from immunoSEQ multiplex PCR, and its TCRdb copy is limited to in-frame clones, with some not included. The top ten clones hold about 2.5% of a sample with 150,000 to 190,000 clones, 80% to 90% of them seen once. The material sequenced was peripheral blood. The source of these receptors is a woman in her 70s with acute or convalescent COVID-19.

The chain combines TRBV9 with TRBJ2-3; D is perhaps TRBD1 (5 bases). Germline CDR1 SGDLS, CDR2 YYNGEE. With 0 bases removed from V and 3 bases from J, the gap between germline ends came to 14 bases. The CDR3 contains 16 residues. The CDR3 bases are TGTGCCAGCAGCGTAGTCCAGGGCGACTTAACAGATACGCAGTATTTT. Protein: CASSVVQGDLTDTQYF.

This clone was seen only a few times. The J gene is TRBJ2-2, the V gene TRBV20-1; TRBD2 is a possible D gene (5 bases). In germline, CDR1 is DFQATT, CDR2 SNEGSKA (reference sequence). There are 14 residues in the CDR3. V gave up 3 bases and J gave up 1 base, with 9 bases separating them. In DNA form, the CDR3 reads TGCAGTGCTAGTCGAGGGCGGAACACCGGGGAGCTGTTTTTT. Amino acid sequence: CSASRGRNTGELFF.

CDR3 amino acids: CASRRTGLGNTIYF. Written as DNA, the CDR3 is TGTGCCAGCAGAAGGACAGGGCTTGGAAACACCATATATTTT. This sequence joins TRBV25-1 and TRBJ1-3; 8 bases match TRBD1. V lost 6 bases to trimming and J lost 3 bases; unmatched junction nucleotides: 4. The germline V gene encodes CDR1 MGHDK and CDR2 SYGVNS. CDR3 size: 14 residues.

J is TRBJ2-2 and V is TRBV2, with D possibly TRBD1 on 5 matching bases. Germline V lookup: CDR1 SNHLY, CDR2 FYNNEI. Trimming shortened V by 2 bases and J by 6 bases, and 13 bases separated the two germline ends. There are 15 residues in the CDR3. The CDR3 region is CASSERQGRAGELFF. The CDR3 DNA follows: TGTGCCAGCAGTGAACGTCAGGGAAGGGCCGGGGAGCTGTTTTTT.

This clone was seen more than once but under ten times. The chain combines TRBV2 with TRBJ1-3; TRBD1 might be the D (5 bases). This CDR3 has 17 amino acids. Germline V gene lookup returns CDR1 SNHLY and CDR2 FYNNEI. V shed 1 base and J shed 2 bases, with 15 bases lying between them. For the CDR3, the DNA is TGTGCCAGCAGTGAAGGGTACTCAGGGTTCGCTGGAAACACCATATATTTT. Its protein product is CASSEGYSGFAGNTIYF.

This chain links TRBV20-1 with TRBJ2-7; no definite D call. This CDR3 has 14 amino acids. Germline-derived CDR1 and CDR2 are DFQATT and SNEGSKA (reference sequence). V gave up 6 bases and J gave up 7 bases, with 22 bases separating them. This chain's CDR3 is CSASSGGPVREQYF. The CDR3 nucleotides read TGCAGTGCGAGTTCCGGCGGCCCAGTTCGAGAGCAGTACTTC.

V is TRBV12-5 and J is TRBJ1-2, with 7 bases matching TRBD1. V lost 4 bases, J lost 2 bases, and 13 bases stayed unmatched. The CDR3 extends over 17 amino acids. Germline CDR1 reads LGHNT; CDR2 reads FRNRAP. As DNA, the CDR3 is TGTGCTAGTGGTTACATCTTACAGGGGACGACGAACTATGGCTACACCTTC. It specifies CASGYILQGTTNYGYTF.

The chain recombines TRBV2 with TRBJ1-5; no clear D gene. This CDR3 contains 14 residues. V was cut by 4 bases and J by 0 bases, with 7 bases left in between. Germline V lookup: CDR1 SNHLY, CDR2 FYNNEI. CDR3 amino acids: CASSAPYSNQPQHF. The CDR3 DNA is TGTGCCAGCAGTGCCCCCTATAGCAATCAGCCCCAGCATTTT.

The chain recombines TRBV7-9 with TRBJ2-1; TRBD2 aligns across 11 bases. The CDR3 loop spans 14 amino acids. Unmatched junction bases numbered 12, after V lost 5 bases and J lost 15 bases. Germline lookup yields CDR1 SEHNR and CDR2 FQNEAQ (reference sequence). The CDR3 protein is CASSPAATSGGRFF. CDR3 in DNA: TGTGCCAGCAGCCCCGCGGCTACTAGCGGGGGTAGGTTCTTC.

The V and J genes are TRBV3-1 (or the pseudogene TRBV3-2) and TRBJ1-1; maybe TRBD1 (6 bases). The length of the CDR3 is 15 residues. Germline V gene sequence: CDR1 LGHDT, CDR2 YNNKEL (reference sequence). The V end lost 1 base, the J end lost 11 bases, and 20 bases lay between the germline ends. Here the CDR3 DNA reads TGTGCCAGCAGCCAAGCATATGGGGGCGCAGTCGCTGCTTTCTTT. Amino acids: CASSQAYGGAVAAFF.